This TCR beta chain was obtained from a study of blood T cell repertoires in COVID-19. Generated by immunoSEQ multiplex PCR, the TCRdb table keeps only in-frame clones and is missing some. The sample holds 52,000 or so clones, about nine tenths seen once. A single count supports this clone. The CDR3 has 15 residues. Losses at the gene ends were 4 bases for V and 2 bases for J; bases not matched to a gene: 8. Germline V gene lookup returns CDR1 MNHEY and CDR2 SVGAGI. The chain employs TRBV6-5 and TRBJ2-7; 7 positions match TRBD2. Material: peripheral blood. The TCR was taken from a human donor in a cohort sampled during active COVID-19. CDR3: CASSLGGASTYEQYF. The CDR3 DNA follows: TGTGCCAGCAGTTTGGGAGGGGCTTCTACCTACGAGCAGTACTTC.